The clone carrying this T cell receptor beta chain was recorded only once. What it binds is not known. This specimen comes from a study of T cell responses to AZD1222 COVID-19 vaccine. The study's findings and limits: Spike was spanned by vaccine-associated CD4 TCRs, which were dominant at 160-218 and 743-854. The donor cohort was predominantly white British with a female majority, and clonal diversity may have been underestimated.

The repertoire was sequenced with immunoSEQ multiplex PCR; TCRdb's copy has only in-frame clones and lacks some. Of more than 150,000 clones listed, roughly 94% are singletons. The TCR sequence derives from an adult in good health. Sequenced here: peripheral blood, sampled on day 0 of AZD1222 vaccination.

The CDR3 region is CASRRTQGDQPQHF. The CDR3 DNA sequence: TGTGCCAGCAGGAGGACACAAGGGGATCAGCCCCAGCATTTT. This chain connects TRBV6-5 to TRBJ1-5; D possibly corresponds to TRBD1 (5 bases). The CDR3 runs 14 residues. V was trimmed by 6 bases and J by 5 bases, leaving 14 bases between them. The germline CDR1 and CDR2 sequences are MNHEY and SVGAGI.